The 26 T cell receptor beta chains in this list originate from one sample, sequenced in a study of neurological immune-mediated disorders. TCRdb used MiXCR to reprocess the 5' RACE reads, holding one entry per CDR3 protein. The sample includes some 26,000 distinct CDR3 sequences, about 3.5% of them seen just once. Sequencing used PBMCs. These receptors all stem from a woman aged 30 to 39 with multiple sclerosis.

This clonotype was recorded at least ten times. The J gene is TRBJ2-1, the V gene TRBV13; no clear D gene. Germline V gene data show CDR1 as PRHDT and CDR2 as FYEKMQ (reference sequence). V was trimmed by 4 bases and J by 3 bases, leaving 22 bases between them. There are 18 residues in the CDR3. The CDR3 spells CASSSSRPRTPHYNEQFF. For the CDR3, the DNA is TGTGCCAGCAGCTCCTCTAGACCTCGAACCCCCCACTACAATGAGCAGTTCTTC.

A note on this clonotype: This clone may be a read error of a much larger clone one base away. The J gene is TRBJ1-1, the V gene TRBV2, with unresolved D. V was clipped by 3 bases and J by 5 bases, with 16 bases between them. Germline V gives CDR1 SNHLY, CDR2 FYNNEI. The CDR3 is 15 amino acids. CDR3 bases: TGTGCCAGCAGTGACCCCATGGAAAGGGTTACTGAAGCTTTCTTT. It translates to CASSDPMERVTEAFF.

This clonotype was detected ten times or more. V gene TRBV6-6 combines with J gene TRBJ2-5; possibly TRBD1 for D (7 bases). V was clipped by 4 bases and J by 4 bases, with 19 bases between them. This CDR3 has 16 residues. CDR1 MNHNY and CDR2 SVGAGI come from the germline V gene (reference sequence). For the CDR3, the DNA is TGTGCCAGCAGTTCCGCTACAGGGGAGACTAGAGAGACCCAGTACTTC. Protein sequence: CASSSATGETRETQYF.

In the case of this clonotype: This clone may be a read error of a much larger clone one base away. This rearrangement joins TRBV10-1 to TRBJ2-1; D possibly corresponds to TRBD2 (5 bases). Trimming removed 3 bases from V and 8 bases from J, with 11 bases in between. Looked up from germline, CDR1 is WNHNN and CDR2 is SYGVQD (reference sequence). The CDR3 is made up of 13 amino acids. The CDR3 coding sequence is TGCGCCAGCAGTGAAAGGAAGGGAGATGAGCAGTTCTTC. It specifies CASSERKGDEQFF.

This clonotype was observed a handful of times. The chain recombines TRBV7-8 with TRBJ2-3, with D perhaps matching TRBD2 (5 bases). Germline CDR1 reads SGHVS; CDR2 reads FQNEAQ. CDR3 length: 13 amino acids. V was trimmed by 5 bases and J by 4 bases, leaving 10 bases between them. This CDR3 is CASSGLAADTQYF. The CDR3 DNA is TGTGCCAGCAGCGGACTGGCGGCAGATACGCAGTATTTT.

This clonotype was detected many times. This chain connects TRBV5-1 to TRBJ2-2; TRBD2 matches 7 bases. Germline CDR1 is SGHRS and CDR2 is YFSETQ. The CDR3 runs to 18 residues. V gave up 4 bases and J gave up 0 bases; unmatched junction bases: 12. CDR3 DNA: TGCGCCAGCAGCCGCACGGGTATCGGGGGGACGAACACCGGGGAGCTGTTTTTT. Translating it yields CASSRTGIGGTNTGELFF.

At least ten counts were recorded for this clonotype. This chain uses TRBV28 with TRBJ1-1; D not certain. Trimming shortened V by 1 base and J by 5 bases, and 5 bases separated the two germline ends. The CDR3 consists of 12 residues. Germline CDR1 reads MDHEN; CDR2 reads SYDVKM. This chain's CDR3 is CASSLLRTEAFF. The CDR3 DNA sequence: TGTGCCAGCAGTTTATTGAGAACTGAAGCTTTCTTT.

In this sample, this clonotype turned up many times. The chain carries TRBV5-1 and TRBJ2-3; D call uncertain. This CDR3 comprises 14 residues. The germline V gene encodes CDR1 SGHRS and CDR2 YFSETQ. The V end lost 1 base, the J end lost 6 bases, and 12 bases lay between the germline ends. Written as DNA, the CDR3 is TGCGCCAGCAGCTTGTTTGGCCCCGGGGATACGCAGTATTTT. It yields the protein CASSLFGPGDTQYF.

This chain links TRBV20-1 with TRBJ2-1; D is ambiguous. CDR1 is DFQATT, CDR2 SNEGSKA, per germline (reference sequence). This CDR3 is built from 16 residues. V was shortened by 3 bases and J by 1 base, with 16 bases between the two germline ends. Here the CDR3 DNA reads TGCAGTGCTAGTACGCATGGGCCTAGATCCTACAATGAGCAGTTCTTC. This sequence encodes CSASTHGPRSYNEQFF.

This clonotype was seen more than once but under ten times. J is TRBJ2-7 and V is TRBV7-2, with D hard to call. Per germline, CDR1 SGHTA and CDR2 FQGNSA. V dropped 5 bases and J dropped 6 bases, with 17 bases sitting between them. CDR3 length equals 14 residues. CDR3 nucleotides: TGTGCCAGCAGCCGCGGCGCTCTTCGTGCCGAGCAGTACTTC. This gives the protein CASSRGALRAEQYF.

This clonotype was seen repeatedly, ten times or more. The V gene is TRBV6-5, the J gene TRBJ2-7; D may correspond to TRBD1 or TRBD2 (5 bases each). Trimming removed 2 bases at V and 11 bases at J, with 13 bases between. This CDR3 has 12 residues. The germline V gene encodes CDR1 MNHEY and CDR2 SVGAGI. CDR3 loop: CASSYAGGRKYF. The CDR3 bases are TGTGCCAGCAGTTACGCTGGGGGACGAAAGTACTTC.

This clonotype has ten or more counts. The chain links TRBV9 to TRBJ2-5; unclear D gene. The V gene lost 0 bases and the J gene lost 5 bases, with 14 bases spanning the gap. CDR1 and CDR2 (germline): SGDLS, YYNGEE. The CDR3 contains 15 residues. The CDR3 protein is CASSVGPFGSETQYF. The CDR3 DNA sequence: TGTGCCAGCAGCGTAGGTCCATTCGGCTCGGAGACCCAGTACTTC.

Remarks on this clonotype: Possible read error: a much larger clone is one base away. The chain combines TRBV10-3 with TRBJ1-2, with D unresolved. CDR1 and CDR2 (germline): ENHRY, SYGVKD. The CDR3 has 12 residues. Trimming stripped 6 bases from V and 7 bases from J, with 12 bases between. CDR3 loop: CAISLAVGGYTF. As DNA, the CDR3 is TGTGCCATCAGCTTGGCAGTGGGTGGCTACACCTTC.

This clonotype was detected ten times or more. The CDR3 spells CASSLPRTGGSGANVLTF. The DNA of the CDR3 is TGTGCCAGCAGCTTACCACGGACAGGGGGCTCTGGGGCCAACGTCCTGACTTTC. The chain uses TRBV7-9 and TRBJ2-6, with 10 bases aligning to TRBD1. CDR1 SEHNR and CDR2 FQNEAQ come from the germline V gene (reference sequence). V lost 2 bases and J lost 0; bases outside the gene matches: 4. The CDR3 totals 18 residues.

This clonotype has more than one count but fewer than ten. DNA of the CDR3: TGCGCCAGCAGCTTGGCCGGGACTAGAAAAACAGATACGCAGTATTTT. Amino acids: CASSLAGTRKTDTQYF. The chain is built from TRBV5-1 and TRBJ2-3; 8 positions agree with TRBD2. This CDR3 is built from 16 residues. Germline CDR1 SGHRS, CDR2 YFSETQ. V shed 0 bases, J shed 3 bases, and the junction held 6 bases outside the gene matches.

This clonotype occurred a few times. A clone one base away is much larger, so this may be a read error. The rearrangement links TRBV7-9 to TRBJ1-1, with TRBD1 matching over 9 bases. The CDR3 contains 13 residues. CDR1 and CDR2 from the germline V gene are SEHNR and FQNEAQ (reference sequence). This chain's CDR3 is CANSLGQGREAFF. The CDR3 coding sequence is TGTGCCAACAGCCTCGGACAGGGGCGTGAAGCTTTCTTT.

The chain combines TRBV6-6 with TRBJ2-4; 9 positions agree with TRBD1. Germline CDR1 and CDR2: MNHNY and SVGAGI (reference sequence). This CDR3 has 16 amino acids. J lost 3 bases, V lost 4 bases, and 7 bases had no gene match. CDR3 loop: CASSFLTGGFKNIQYF. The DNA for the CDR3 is TGTGCCAGCAGTTTCCTGACAGGGGGTTTCAAAAACATTCAGTACTTC.

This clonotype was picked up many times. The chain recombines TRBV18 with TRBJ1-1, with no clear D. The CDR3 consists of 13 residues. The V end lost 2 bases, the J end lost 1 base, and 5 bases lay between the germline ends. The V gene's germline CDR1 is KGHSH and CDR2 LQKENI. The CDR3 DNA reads TGTGCCAGCTCACCAGGATCGAACACTGAAGCTTTCTTT. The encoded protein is CASSPGSNTEAFF.

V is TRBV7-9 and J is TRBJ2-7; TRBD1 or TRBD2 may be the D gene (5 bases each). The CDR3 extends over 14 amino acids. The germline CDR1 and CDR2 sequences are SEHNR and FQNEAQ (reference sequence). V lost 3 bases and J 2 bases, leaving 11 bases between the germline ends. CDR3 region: CASSFRDGPYEQYF. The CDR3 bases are TGTGCCAGCAGCTTCCGGGACGGCCCCTACGAGCAGTACTTC. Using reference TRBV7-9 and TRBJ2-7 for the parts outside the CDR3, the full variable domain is DTGVSQNPRHKITKRGQNVTFRCDPISEHNRLYWYRQTLGQGPEFLTYFQNEAQLEKSRLLSDRFSAERPKGSFSTLEIQRTEQGDSAMYLCASSFRDGPYEQYFGPGTRLTVT.

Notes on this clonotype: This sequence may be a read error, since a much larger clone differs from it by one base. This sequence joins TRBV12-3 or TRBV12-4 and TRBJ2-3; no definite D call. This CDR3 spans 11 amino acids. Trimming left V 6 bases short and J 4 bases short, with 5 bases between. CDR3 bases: TGTGCCAGCAGAACGGCAGATACGCAGTATTTT. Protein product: CASRTADTQYF.

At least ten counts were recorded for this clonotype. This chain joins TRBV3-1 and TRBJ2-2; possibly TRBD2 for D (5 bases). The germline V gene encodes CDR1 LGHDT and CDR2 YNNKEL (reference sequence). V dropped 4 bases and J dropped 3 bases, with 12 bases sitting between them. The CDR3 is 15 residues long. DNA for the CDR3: TGTGCCAGCAGCCGTAGGAGGTCAGACACCGGGGAGCTGTTTTTT. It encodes CASSRRRSDTGELFF.

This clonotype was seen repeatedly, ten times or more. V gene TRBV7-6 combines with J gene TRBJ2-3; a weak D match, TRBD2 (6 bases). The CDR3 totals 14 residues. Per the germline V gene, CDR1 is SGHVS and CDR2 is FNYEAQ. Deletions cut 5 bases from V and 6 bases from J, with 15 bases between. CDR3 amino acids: CASSLRLVGDTQYF. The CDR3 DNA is TGTGCCAGCAGCCTCAGACTAGTAGGGGATACGCAGTATTTT.

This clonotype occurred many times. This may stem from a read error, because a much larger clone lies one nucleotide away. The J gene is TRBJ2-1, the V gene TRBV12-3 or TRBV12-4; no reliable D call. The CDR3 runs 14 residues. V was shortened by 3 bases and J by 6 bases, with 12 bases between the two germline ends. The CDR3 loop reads CASSFGQTFNEQFF. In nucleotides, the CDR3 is TGTGCCAGCAGTTTCGGGCAGACCTTCAATGAGCAGTTCTTC.

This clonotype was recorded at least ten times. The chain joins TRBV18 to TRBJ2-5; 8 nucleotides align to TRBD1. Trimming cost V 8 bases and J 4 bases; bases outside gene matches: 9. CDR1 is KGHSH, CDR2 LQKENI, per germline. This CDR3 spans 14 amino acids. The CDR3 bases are TGTGCCAGCCAGACCGGACAGGGCGGAGAGACCCAGTACTTC. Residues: CASQTGQGGETQYF.

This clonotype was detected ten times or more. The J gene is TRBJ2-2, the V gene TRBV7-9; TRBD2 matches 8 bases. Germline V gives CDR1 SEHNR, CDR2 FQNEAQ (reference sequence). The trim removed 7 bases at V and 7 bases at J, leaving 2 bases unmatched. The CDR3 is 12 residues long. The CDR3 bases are TGTGCCAGCAACCTAGCGGGCGGGGAGCTGTTTTTT. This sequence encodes CASNLAGGELFF.

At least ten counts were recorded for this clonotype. CDR3 DNA sequence: TGCAGTGCTAGGAGGGTTGAGCAGTTCTTC. This encodes CSARRVEQFF. This sequence joins TRBV20-1 and TRBJ2-1; tentative D call: TRBD2 (5 bases). The CDR3 loop spans 10 amino acids. Germline lookup yields CDR1 DFQATT and CDR2 SNEGSKA (reference sequence). Trimming shortened V by 3 bases and J by 9 bases, and 6 bases separated the two germline ends.